A single sample gave rise to the 5 T cell receptor beta chains below, sequenced in a study of shared clonotypes between healthy human individuals. Assay used: immunoSEQ multiplex PCR; TCRdb lists only in-frame clones, some missing. Of 850,000 to 1,200,000 clones in the sample, more than 65% were seen once. The sample comprised memory CD4+ T cells sorted from blood. As to subset: CD45RA-negative fraction. The receptors were gathered from a man between 18 and 29 years old in good health.

The chain employs TRBV5-1 and TRBJ2-5; 9 positions agree with TRBD1. This CDR3 has 15 residues. Trimming at V came to 8 bases and at J to 4 bases, leaving 12 bases not matched to a gene. Germline V gives CDR1 SGHRS, CDR2 YFSETQ. Here the CDR3 reads CASCLTGQGSETQYF. For the CDR3, the DNA is TGCGCCAGTTGCCTTACCGGACAGGGGTCAGAGACCCAGTACTTC.

V usage is TRBV15 and J usage is TRBJ1-1, with D perhaps matching TRBD1 (5 bases). The CDR3 sequence is 13 residues long. Germline values: CDR1 LNHNV, CDR2 YYDKDF (reference sequence). V was clipped by 7 bases and J by 4 bases, with 13 bases between them. CDR3 residues: CATTLGGGTEAFF. The CDR3 DNA reads as TGTGCCACCACCCTTGGGGGGGGCACTGAAGCTTTCTTT. The entire variable domain, with the rest obtained from reference TRBV15 and TRBJ1-1, is as follows: DAMVIQNPRYQVTQFGKPVTLSCSQTLNHNVMYWYQQKSSQAPKLLFHYYDKDFNNEADTPDNFQSRRPNTSFCFLDIRSPGLGDTAMYLCATTLGGGTEAFFGQGTRLTVV.

The chain combines TRBV29-1 with TRBJ1-2; no definite D call. Per the germline V gene, CDR1 is SQVTM and CDR2 is ANQGSEA. V lost 3 bases and J 0 bases, leaving 11 bases between the germline ends. The CDR3 consists of 14 residues. CDR3 loop: CSVEGSTTNYGYTF. CDR3 DNA sequence: TGCAGCGTTGAGGGGTCGACAACTAACTATGGCTACACCTTC.

This sequence joins TRBV6-6 and TRBJ2-7; 9 bases match TRBD1. The CDR3 is made up of 15 amino acids. Losses at the gene ends were 7 bases for V and 3 bases for J; bases not matched to a gene: 10. The germline gives CDR1 MNHNY, CDR2 SVGAGI (reference sequence). The CDR3 DNA reads as TGTGCCAGCACCCTTTCCGGGACAGGGAACTACGAGCAGTACTTC. This sequence encodes CASTLSGTGNYEQYF.

Points on this clone: Other DNA sequences of this sample code for an identical CDR3. V and J are TRBV10-1 and TRBJ1-2, with a possible D match to TRBD1 (6 bases). Germline CDR1 and CDR2: WNHNN and SYGVQD (reference sequence). V was trimmed by 2 bases and J by 5 bases, leaving 9 bases between them. The length of the CDR3 is 13 residues. CDR3 in DNA: TGCGCCAGCAGTGAGAACAGGGCGTATGGCTACACCTTC. Its translation is CASSENRAYGYTF.